This T cell receptor (beta chain) came from a study of identical twins. This clonotype was observed a few times. Its cognate antigen is unknown. Study-level findings and limits: Recombination models fit unrelated individuals' TCR alpha sharing but underestimated twins'. Twin-shared out-of-frame alpha sequences showed excess low generation probability. Cord blood beta clonotypes that were abundant carried fewer insertions, and memory repertoires showed no such trend.

Unique molecular identifiers were present on the cDNA, and a universal primer site came from template switching. Using its own MiXCR run on the 5' RACE reads, TCRdb lists one record per CDR3 protein. The sample has 500,000 to 700,000 distinct CDR3 sequences, 7.1% seen once. These same data were also listed under a study on yellow fever vaccine responses in identical twins.

The sequenced material came from PBMCs. The source is a woman between 18 and 29 years old in good health.

CDR3 sequence reads: CASSPIAGGKQETQYF. As DNA, the CDR3 is TGTGCCAGCAGCCCTATAGCGGGAGGGAAACAAGAGACCCAGTACTTC. V usage is TRBV14 and J usage is TRBJ2-5; 11 bases are a match to TRBD2. The CDR3 consists of 16 residues. Germline V gives CDR1 SGHDN, CDR2 FVKESK. V was pared by 4 bases and J by 2 bases, with 6 bases of the junction left unmatched.